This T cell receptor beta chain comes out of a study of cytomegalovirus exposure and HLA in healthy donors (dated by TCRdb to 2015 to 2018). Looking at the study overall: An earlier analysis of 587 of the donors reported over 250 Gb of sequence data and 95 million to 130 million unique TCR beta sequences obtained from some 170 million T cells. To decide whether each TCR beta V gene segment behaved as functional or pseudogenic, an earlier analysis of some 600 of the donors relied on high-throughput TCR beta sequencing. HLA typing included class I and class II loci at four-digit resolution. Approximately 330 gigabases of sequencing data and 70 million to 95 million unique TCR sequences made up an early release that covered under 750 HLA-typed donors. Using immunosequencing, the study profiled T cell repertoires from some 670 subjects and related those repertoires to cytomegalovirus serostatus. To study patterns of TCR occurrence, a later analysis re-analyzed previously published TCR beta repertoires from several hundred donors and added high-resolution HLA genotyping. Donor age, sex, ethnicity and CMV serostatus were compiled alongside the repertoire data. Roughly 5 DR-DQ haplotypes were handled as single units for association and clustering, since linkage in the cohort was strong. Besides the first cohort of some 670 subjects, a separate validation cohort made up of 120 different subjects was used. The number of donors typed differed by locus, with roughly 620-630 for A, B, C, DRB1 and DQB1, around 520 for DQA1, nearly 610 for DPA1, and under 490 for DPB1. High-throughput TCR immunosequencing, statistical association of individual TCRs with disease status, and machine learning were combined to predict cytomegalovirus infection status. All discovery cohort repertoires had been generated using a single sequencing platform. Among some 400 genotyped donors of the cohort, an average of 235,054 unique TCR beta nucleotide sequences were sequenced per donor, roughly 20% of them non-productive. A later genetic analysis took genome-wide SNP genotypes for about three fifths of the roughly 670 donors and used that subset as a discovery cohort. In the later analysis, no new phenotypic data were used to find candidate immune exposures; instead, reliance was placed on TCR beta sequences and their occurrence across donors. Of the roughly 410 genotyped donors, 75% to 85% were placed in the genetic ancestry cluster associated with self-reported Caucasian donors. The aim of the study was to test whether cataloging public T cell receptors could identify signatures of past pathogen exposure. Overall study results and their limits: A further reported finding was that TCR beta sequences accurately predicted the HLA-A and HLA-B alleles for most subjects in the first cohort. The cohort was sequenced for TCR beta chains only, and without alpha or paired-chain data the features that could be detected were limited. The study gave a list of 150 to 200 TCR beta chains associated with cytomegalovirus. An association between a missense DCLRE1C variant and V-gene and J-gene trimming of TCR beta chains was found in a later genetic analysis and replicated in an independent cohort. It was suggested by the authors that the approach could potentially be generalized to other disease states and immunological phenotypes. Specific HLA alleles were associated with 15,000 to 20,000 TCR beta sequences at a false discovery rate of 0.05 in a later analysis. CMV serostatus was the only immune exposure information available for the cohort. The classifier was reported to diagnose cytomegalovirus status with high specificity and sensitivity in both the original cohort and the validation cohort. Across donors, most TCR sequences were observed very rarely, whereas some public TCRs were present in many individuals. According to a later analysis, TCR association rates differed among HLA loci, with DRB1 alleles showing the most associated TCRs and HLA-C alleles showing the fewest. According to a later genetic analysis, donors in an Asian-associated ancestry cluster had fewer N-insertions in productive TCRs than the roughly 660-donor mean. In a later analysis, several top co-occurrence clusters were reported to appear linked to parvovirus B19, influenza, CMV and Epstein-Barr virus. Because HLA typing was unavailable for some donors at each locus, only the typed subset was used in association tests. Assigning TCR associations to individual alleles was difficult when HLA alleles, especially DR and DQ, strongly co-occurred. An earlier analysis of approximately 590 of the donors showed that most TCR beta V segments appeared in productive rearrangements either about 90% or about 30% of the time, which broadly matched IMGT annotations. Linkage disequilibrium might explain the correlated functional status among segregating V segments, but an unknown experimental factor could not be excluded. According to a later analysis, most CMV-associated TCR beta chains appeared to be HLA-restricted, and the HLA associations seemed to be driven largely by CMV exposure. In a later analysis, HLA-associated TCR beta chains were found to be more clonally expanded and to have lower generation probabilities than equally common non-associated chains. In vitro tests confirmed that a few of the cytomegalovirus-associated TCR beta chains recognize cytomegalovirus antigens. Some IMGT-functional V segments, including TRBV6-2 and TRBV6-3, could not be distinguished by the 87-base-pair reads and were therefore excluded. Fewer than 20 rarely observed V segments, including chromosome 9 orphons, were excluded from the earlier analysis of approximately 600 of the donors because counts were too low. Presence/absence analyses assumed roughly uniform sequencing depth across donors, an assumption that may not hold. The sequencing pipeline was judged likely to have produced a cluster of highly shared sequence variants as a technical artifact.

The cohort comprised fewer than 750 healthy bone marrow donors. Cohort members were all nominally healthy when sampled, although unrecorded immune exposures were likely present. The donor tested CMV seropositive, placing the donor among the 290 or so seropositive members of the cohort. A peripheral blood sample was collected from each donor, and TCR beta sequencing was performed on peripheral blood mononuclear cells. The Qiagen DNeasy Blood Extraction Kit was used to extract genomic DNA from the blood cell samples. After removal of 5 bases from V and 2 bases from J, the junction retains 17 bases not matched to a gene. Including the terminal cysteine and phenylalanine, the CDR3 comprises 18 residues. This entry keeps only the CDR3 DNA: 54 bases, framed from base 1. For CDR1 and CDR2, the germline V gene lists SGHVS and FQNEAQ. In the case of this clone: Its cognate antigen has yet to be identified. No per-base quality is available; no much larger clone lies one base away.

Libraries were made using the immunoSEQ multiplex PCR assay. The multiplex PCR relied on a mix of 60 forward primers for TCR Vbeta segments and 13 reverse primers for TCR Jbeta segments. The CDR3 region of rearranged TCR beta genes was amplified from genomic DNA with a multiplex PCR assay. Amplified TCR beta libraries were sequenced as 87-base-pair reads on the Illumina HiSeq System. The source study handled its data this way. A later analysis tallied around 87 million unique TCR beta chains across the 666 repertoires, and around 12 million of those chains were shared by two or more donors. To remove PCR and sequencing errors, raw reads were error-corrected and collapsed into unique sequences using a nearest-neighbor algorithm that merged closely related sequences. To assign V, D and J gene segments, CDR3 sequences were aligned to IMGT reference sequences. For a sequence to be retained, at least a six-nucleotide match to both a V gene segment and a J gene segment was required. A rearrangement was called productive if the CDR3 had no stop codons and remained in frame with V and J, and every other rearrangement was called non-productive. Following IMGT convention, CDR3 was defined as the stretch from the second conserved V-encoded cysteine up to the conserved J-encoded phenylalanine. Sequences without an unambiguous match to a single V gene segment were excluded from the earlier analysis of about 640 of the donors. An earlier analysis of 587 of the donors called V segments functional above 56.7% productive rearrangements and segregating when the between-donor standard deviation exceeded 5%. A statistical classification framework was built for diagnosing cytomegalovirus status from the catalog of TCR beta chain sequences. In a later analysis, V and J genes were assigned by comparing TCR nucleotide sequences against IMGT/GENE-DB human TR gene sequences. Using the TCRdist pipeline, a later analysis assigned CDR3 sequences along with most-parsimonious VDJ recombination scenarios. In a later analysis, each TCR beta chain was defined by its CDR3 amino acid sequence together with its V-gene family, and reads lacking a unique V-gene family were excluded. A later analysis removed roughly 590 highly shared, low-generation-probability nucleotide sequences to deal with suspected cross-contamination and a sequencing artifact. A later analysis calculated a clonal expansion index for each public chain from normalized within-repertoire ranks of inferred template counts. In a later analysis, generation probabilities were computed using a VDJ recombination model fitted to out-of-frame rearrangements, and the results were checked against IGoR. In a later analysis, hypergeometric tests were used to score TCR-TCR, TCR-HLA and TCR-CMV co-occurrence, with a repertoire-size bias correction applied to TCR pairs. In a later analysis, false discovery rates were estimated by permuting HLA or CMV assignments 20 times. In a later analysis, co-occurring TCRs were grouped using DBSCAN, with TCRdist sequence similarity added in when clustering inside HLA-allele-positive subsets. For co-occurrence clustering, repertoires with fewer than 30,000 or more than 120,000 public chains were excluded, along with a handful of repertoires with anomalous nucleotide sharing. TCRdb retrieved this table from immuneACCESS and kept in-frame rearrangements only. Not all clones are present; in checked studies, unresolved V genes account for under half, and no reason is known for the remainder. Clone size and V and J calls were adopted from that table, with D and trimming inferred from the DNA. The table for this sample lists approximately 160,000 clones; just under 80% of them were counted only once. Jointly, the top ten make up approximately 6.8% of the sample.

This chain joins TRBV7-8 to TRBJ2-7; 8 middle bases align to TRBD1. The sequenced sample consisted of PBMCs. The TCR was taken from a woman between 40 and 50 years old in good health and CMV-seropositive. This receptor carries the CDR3 CASSKRQGPQTRAYEQYF. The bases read TGTGCCAGCAGCAAAAGACAGGGGCCACAGACCCGAGCCTACGAGCAGTACTTC.